The present T cell receptor (beta chain) was sequenced within a study of blood T cell repertoires in COVID-19. Germline CDR1 KGHSH, CDR2 LQKENI. CDR3 length equals 11 residues. V was clipped by 2 bases and J by 13 bases, with 9 bases between them. TCRdb's copy holds only in-frame clones and misses some; the assay was immunoSEQ multiplex PCR. The sample includes about 71,000 clones, about 88% of them seen just once. The sequence derives from a man aged 45 to 65 with active COVID-19. The chain recombines TRBV18 with TRBJ2-1; D is ambiguous. Material for sequencing was peripheral blood. CDR3 bases: TGTGCCAGCTCACCAATAGATAACCAGTTCTTC. Its protein is CASSPIDNQFF.